This TCR beta chain is drawn from a study of T-cell memory formation after mild COVID-19. Study outcomes and limitations: Pre-infection memory held some responding clones, suggesting pre-existing cross-reactive T cells responded.

Trimming took off 4 bases at V and 3 bases at J, with 7 bases between the two ends. Germline values: CDR1 SGHKS, CDR2 YYEKEE (reference sequence). The CDR3 totals 12 residues. This clonotype was seen more than once but under ten times. Its target is unknown. Using constant-segment primers, 5'RACE produced TCR alpha and TCR beta cDNA libraries carrying sample barcodes and UMIs. Each CDR3 protein gets one entry after TCRdb re-called the 5' RACE reads with MiXCR. The sample includes some 50,000 distinct CDR3 sequences, around 10% of them seen just once. The rearrangement links TRBV5-5 to TRBJ1-1; D unclear. The TCR sequence derives from a man aged 18 to 29 who had mild COVID-19 (a few samples of this study predate the infection). Cell type and time point are not known. Sequencing was performed on PBMCs or a T cell subset sorted from them (not recorded which). CDR3 DNA: TGTGCCAGCAGCCCGGGTCACACTGAAGCTTTCTTT. Protein: CASSPGHTEAFF.